This T cell receptor beta chain was found in a study of blood T cell repertoires in COVID-19. Overall study context: Researchers got acute and convalescent COVID-19 samples from the United States, Italy and Spain. T cells, B-cell-depleted T cells, or PBMCs supplied cDNA or gDNA.

Original processing notes: Amplification of reference gene primers was used by the study to estimate nucleated cell counts. Profiling relied on immunoSEQ multiplex PCR, and the TCRdb table lists in-frame clones only, not all of them. The V and J calls and clone size come from that table; D and trimming were worked out from the DNA. The repertoire holds about 240,000 clones, with 81% as singletons. Recruited during active infection, patients (from Seattle) were subsequently followed longitudinally. Sequences were obtained from peripheral blood. This receptor was identified in a woman of 80 years or more with COVID-19, enrolled during active disease.

The CDR3 DNA follows: TGTGCCAGCGGAGGGACAGACAACACTGAAGCTTTCTTT. Protein: CASGGTDNTEAFF. This rearrangement joins TRBV12-3 or TRBV12-4 to TRBJ1-1; 7 bases are shared with TRBD1. After removal of 8 bases from V and 2 bases from J, the junction contained 5 bases not matched to a gene. The length of the CDR3 is 13 residues.